One T cell receptor (beta chain) is described in this entry. Antigen specificity is unknown. The data stem from a study of OX40 agonist ivuxolimab in advanced cancers. On the study more broadly: From about 23 to 85 years was the age range, with a mean of about 56 years, and about 83% were male.

Assay: immunoSEQ multiplex PCR; the TCRdb copy retains only in-frame clones and omits some. This table has 60,000 to 65,000 clones, around 93% appearing once. Any history of autoimmune disease or systemic immunosuppression disqualified patients. Sampling times: baseline, cycle 4 day 1, cycle 7 day 1. The germline V gene encodes CDR1 SEHNR and CDR2 FQNEAQ (reference sequence). V was trimmed by 0 bases and J by 2 bases, leaving 6 bases between them. The CDR3 covers 14 residues. The study, taken as a whole, reports: The CD4+ and CD8+ T cells in the blood had expanded clonally by week 6 at 0.1 to 3.0 mg/kg.

The sequence was collected from an adult with an advanced solid tumor such as melanoma, head and neck, liver or kidney cancer. This material consisted of CD4+ or CD8+ T cells sorted from blood, taken in a trial of the OX40 agonist ivuxolimab. The rearrangement joins TRBV7-9 to TRBJ2-3, with D unresolved. The CDR3 spells CASSLASSTDTQYF. The CDR3 DNA is TGTGCCAGCAGCTTAGCTAGTTCCACAGATACGCAGTATTTT. Drawing the rest from reference TRBV7-9 and TRBJ2-3, the complete variable domain is DTGVSQNPRHKITKRGQNVTFRCDPISEHNRLYWYRQTLGQGPEFLTYFQNEAQLEKSRLLSDRFSAERPKGSFSTLEIQRTEQGDSAMYLCASSLASSTDTQYFGPGTRLTVL.